This TCR beta chain is from a study of blood T cell repertoires in COVID-19 (dated by TCRdb to the early 2020s). The study in broad terms: Samples from collaborators originated in the United States, Italy and Spain and spanned both the acute and convalescent phases of COVID-19. The dataset comprised deeply sampled blood TCRbeta repertoires from subjects exposed to, actively infected with, or recovered from COVID-19. A freely available public database, intended as a resource for researchers studying the immune response to SARS-CoV-2, is where the repertoires were released. Samples were obtained from the ongoing ImmuneRACE study (first 160 participants) and from some 1,300 subjects provided by 6 global collaborators. Sample metadata almost always included a de-identified subject ID, COVID-19 status, age in years and sex. Where available, HLA class I and class II types were taken from metadata supplied by the sample provider and were not determined by assay-based typing. The prospective study material was composed of cDNA or gDNA derived from T cells, B-cell-depleted T cells, or PBMCs. What the research found in general, with its limitations: The quantity of clinical and demographic metadata differed by source and by participant and was supplied without curation.

In the case of this clone: The antigen this receptor binds is unknown. The germline gene is not matched at one end of the junction; a read error may be the cause.

The immunoSEQ Assay, a bias-controlled multiplex PCR, was used to amplify TCRbeta CDR3 regions from genomic DNA. In the paper's pipeline: Nucleated cell counts per sample were estimated from amplification of reference gene primers within the assay. To quantify the absolute abundance of each unique TCRbeta CDR3 rearrangement, sequence reads were collapsed and filtered. For each sample, productive Simpson clonality was calculated as the square root of Simpson's diversity index across productive rearrangements. In TCRdb, the immuneACCESS table is reduced to in-frame sequences with V and J assigned. These tables do not hold every clone; where another copy was compared, an unresolved V gene accounts for under half, and the others remain unexplained. D and trimming come from the DNA, and the V and J calls and clone size come from that table. The sample records 100,000 to 150,000 clones, around 81% of which are singletons. 3.8% of the sample belongs to the ten largest clones.

Each collaborating institution followed its own protocols to collect whole blood in K2EDTA tubes. Collaborator samples were shipped for TCRbeta analysis as frozen whole blood, isolated PBMCs, or DNA extracted from either sample type. Its CDR3 holds 14 amino acids, cysteine through phenylalanine. This entry keeps only the CDR3 DNA: 42 bases, framed from base 1. The germline V gene (reference sequence) specifies GTSNPN as CDR1 and SVGIG as CDR2. This TCR was recovered from a woman in her 50s with acute or convalescent COVID-19. The rearranged chain carries TRBV30 and TRBJ2-3; tentative D gene TRBD2, with 5 bases matching. The specimen sequenced was peripheral blood. The CDR3 protein: CTWSVIASTDTQYF. The base sequence is TGTACCTGGAGTGTGATAGCGAGCACAGATACGCAGTATTTT.